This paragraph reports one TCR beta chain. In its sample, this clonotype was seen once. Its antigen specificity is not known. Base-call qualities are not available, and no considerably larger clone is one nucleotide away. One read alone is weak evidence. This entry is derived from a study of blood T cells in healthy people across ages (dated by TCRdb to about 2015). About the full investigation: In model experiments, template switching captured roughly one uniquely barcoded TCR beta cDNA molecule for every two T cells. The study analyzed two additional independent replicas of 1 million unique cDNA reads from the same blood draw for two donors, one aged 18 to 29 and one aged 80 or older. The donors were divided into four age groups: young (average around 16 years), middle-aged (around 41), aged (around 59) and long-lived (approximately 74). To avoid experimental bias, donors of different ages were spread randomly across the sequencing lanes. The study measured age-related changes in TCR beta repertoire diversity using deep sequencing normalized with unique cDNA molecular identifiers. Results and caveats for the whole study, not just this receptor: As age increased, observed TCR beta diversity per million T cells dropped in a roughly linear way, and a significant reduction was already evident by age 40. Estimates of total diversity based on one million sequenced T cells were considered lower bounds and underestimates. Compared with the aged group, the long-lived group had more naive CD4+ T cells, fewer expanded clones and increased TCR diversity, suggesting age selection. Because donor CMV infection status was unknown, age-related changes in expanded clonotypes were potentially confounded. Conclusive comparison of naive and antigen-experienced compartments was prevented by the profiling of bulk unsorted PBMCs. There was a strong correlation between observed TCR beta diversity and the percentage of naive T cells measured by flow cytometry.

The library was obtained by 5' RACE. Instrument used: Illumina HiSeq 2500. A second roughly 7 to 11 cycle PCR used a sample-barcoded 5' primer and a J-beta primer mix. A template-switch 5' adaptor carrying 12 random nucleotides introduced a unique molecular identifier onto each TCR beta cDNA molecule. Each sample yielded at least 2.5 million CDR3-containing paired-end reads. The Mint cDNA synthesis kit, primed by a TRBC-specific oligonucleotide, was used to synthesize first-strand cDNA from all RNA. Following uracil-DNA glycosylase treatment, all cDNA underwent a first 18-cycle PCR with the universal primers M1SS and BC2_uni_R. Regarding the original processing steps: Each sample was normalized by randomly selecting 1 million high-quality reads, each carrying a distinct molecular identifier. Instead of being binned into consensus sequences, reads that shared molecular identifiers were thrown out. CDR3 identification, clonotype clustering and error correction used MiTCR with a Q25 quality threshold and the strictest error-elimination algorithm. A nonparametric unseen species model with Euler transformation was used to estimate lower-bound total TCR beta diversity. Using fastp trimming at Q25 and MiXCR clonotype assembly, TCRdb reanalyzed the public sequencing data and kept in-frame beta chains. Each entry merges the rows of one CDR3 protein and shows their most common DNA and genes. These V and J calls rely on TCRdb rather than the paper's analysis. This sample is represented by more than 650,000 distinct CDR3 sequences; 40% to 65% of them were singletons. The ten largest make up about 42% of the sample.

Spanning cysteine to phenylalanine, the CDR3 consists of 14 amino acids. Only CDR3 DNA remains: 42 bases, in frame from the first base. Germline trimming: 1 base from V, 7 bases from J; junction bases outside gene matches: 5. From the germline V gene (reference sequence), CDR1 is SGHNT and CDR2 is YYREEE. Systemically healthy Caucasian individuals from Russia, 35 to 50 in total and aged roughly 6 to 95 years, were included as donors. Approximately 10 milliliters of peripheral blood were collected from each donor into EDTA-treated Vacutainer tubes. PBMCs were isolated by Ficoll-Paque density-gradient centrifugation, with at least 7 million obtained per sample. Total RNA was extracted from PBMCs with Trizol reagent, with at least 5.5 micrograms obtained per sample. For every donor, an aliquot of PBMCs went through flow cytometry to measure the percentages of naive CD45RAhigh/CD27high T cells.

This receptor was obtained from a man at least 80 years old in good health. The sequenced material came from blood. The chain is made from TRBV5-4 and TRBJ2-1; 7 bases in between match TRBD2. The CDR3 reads CASSLRAGYNEQFF. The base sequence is TGTGCCAGCAGCTTGCGAGCGGGATATAATGAGCAGTTCTTC.